The rows below give T cell receptor beta chains drawn from one sample of a study of human T cells and chemical hapten exposure. In TCRdb, the RACE reads were re-called with MiXCR into one record per CDR3 protein. The sample lists about 260,000 distinct CDR3 sequences, 7.5% to 9% occurring once. The sample in question was whole blood, obtained in connection with sensitization to the hapten diphenylcyclopropenone (DPC). These receptors were collected from a woman in her thirties or forties with alopecia areata. Some clones in this sample may be carry-over from other donors' samples. The CDR3 runs from the conserved cysteine through the conserved F or W. The D gene is left open where the match is weak. Size is omitted from some rows. Given values are once, few, many or a class for expanded clones.

TRBJ1-6 few . TRBV4-2 TGTGCCAGCAGCCATCTCCGGGCCGTAAATTCACCCCTCCACTTT CASSHLRAVNSPLHF
TRBJ1-3 . . TRBV9 TGTGCCAGCGAGGGGAACTCTGGAAACACCATATATTTT CASEGNSGNTIYF
TRBJ1-1 many TRBD1 TRBV28 TGTGCCAGCAGCTTAGGACAGGCCGCGGCTGACACTGAAGCTTTCTTT CASSLGQAAADTEAFF
TRBJ1-2 . TRBD1 TRBV6-2/TRBV6-3 TGTGCCAGCAGTTACTCTGACAGGGACTATGGCTACACCTTC CASSYSDRDYGYTF
TRBJ2-3 few TRBD2 TRBV20-1 TGCAGTGCTAGAGTATCCGGGAGCGGGAGGGTCGCAGATACGCAGTATTTT CSARVSGSGRVADTQYF
TRBJ1-1 few . TRBV7-2 TGTGCCACGTCGGGGCAGATGAACACTGAAGCTTTCTTT CATSGQMNTEAFF
TRBJ2-1 few TRBD2 TRBV11-3 TGTGCCAGCAGCCCGACTAGCGGGAGTCTGGAGCAGTTCTTC CASSPTSGSLEQFF
TRBJ2-1 . TRBD2 TRBV7-2 TGTGCCAGCAGCTTAAGGCCTAGCGGGAGGTTGAGTGATGAGCAGTTCTTC CASSLRPSGRLSDEQFF
TRBJ2-1 few TRBD2 TRBV28 TGTGCCAGCAGTTTCCCGACTAGCGGCCTGTTCGGAGTGCAGTTCTTC CASSFPTSGLFGVQFF
TRBJ2-7 . . TRBV11-2 TGTGCCAGCAGCGTAGTCTCAGGGGAGCAGTACTTC CASSVVSGEQYF
TRBJ1-4 few . TRBV28 TGTGCCAGCAGTATCGGGGGAGCAACTAATGAAAAACTGTTTTTT CASSIGGATNEKLFF
TRBJ2-1 . . TRBV18 TGTGCCAGCTCAGAGGGGGAGAGCTCCTACAATGAGCAGTTCTTC CASSEGESSYNEQFF
TRBJ1-5 many TRBD1 TRBV9 TGTGCCAGCAGCGCAACAGGGGGCAATCAGCCCCAGCATTTT CASSATGGNQPQHF
TRBJ2-1 . TRBD1 TRBV6-6 TGTGCCAGCAGTTCCCGGGGACAGGGGGCCTACAATGAGCAGTTCTTC CASSSRGQGAYNEQFF
TRBJ2-1 few . TRBV5-4 TGTGCCAGCAGCAGAGCGGTCGGCGGGGAATACAATGAGCAGTTCTTC CASSRAVGGEYNEQFF
TRBJ2-3 few . TRBV20-1 TGCAGTGCTAGAGATCCGGGAGGCACAGATACGCAGTATTTT CSARDPGGTDTQYF
TRBJ2-7 many TRBD1 TRBV6-5 TGTGCCAGCAGAAGACAGGGGACGGGCTACGAGCAGTACTTC CASRRQGTGYEQYF
TRBJ2-1 . TRBD2 TRBV16 TGTGCCAGCAGCCAAACCCCTCTAGCGGGAGGGCCGCATGAGCAGTTCTTC CASSQTPLAGGPHEQFF
TRBJ2-3 few TRBD2 TRBV14 TGTGCCAGCAGCCAAGTATTAGCGGGAGACACAGATACGCAGTATTTT CASSQVLAGDTDTQYF
TRBJ2-3 . . TRBV7-9 TGTGCCAGCAGCTCCTATAGCACAGATACGCAGTATTTT CASSSYSTDTQYF
TRBJ2-5 . . TRBV29-1 TGCAGCGTTGATCGGGGAGGTATAGAGACCCAGTACTTC CSVDRGGIETQYF
TRBJ2-3 . TRBD2 TRBV20-1 TGCAGTGCTGGGACTAGCGGGAGGTGGGGTGATACGCAGTATTTT CSAGTSGRWGDTQYF
TRBJ1-1 . . TRBV6-4 TGTGCCAGCAGTGAACAGCAAAACACTGAAGCTTTCTTT CASSEQQNTEAFF
TRBJ1-2 few TRBD1 TRBV3-1 TGTGCCAGCAGCCAAGATACAGGGGCAAACCTTCACACCTTC CASSQDTGANLHTF
TRBJ2-7 few . TRBV24-1 TGTGCCACCAGTGGCCTGGCAGCGCCCTACGAGCAGTACTTC CATSGLAAPYEQYF
TRBJ1-3 few . TRBV7-3 TGTGCCAGCAGCCCCGGGGGGGGGCTCGGAAACACCATATATTTT CASSPGGGLGNTIYF
TRBJ1-1 many TRBD1 TRBV5-1 TGCGCCAGCAGCTTGGTCGGAGACAGGGGGACTGAAGCTTTCTTT CASSLVGDRGTEAFF